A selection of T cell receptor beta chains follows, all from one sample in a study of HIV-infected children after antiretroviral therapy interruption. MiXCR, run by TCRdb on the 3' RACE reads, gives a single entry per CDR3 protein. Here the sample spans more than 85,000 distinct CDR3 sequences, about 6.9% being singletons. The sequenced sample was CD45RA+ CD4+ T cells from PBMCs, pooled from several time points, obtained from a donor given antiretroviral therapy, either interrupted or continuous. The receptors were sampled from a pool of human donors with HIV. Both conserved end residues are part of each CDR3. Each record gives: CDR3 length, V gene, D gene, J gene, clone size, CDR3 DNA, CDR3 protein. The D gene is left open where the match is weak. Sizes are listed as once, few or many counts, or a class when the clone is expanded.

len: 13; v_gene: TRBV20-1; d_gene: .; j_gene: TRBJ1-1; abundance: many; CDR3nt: TGCAGTGCTAGAGACAGGTCTGGCACTGAAGCTTTCTTT; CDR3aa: CSARDRSGTEAFF
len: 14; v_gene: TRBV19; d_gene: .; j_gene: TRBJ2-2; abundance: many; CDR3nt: TGTGCCAGTAGTATCGCCCTAAACACCGGGGAGCTGTTTTTT; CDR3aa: CASSIALNTGELFF
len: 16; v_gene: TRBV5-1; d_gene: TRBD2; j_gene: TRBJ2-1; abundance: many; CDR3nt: TGCGCCAGCAGCTTGGACGGCGGGGGGCCGTACAATGAGCAGTTCTTC; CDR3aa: CASSLDGGGPYNEQFF
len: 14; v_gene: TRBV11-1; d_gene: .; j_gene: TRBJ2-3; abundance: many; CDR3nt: TGTGCCAGCAGCTTAGTGGCGCGCACAGATACGCAGTATTTT; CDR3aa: CASSLVARTDTQYF
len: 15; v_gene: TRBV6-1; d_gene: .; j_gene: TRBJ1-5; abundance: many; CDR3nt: TGTGCCAGCAGTGAATTAGGGGTGACAAATCAGCCCCAGCATTTT; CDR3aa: CASSELGVTNQPQHF
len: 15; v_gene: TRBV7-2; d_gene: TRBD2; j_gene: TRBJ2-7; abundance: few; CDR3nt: TGTGCCAGCAGGCAGCGACTAGCGGGGGTATACGAGCAGTACTTC; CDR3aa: CASRQRLAGVYEQYF
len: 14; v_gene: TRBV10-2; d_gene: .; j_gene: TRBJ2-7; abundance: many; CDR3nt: TGCGCCAGCAGTGAGTTTTCAGGGGTCTACGAGCAGTACTTC; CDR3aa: CASSEFSGVYEQYF
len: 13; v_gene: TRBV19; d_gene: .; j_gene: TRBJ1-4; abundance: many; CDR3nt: TGTGCCCCACGGGGTCCTTCCAACGAAAGATTATTTTTC; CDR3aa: CAPRGPSNERLFF
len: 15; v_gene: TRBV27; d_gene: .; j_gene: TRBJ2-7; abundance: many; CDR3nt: TGTGCCAGCAGTTATGTCTTCGGGAGATTCTACGAGCAGTACTTC; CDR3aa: CASSYVFGRFYEQYF
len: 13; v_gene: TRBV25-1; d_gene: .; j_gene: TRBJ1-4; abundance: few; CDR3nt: TGTGCCAGCAGTGACTTAGTGGGTGAAAAACTGTTTTTT; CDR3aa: CASSDLVGEKLFF